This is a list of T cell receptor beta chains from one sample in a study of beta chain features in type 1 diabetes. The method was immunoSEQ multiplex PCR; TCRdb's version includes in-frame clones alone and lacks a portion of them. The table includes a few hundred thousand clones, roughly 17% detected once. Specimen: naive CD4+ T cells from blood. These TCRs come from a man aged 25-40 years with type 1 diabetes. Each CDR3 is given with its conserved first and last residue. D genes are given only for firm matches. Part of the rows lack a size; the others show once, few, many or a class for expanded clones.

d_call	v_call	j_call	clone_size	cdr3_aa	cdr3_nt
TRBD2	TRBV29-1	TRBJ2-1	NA	CSVATLAGIMNEQFF	TGCAGCGTGGCAACACTAGCGGGAATTATGAATGAGCAGTTCTTC
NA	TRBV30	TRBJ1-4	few	CAWSEGGNEKLFF	TGTGCCTGGAGCGAGGGGGGAAATGAAAAACTGTTTTTT
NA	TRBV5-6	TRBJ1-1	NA	CASSLDRWGPAFF	TGTGCCAGCAGCTTGGATCGGTGGGGGCCAGCTTTCTTT
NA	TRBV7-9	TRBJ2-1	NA	CASAIEFSSYNEQFF	TGTGCCAGCGCCATAGAGTTCTCGTCTTACAATGAGCAGTTCTTC
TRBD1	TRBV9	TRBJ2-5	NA	CASSVTGGQETQYF	TGTGCCAGCAGCGTAACAGGGGGGCAAGAGACCCAGTACTTC
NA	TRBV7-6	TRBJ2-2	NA	CASSTAEGGELFF	TGTGCCAGCAGCACGGCGGAGGGCGGGGAGCTGTTTTTT
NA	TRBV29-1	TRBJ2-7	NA	CSGEDRGVQYF	TGCAGCGGTGAAGATCGAGGAGTTCAGTACTTC
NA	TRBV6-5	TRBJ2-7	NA	CASSYSPQGEQYF	TGTGCCAGCAGTTACTCTCCACAGGGTGAGCAGTACTTC
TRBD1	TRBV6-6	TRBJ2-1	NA	CASSTLGTANEQFF	TGTGCCAGCAGTACCCTAGGGACAGCCAATGAGCAGTTCTTC
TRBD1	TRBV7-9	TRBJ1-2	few	CASSAGTDYGYTF	TGTGCCAGCAGCGCCGGGACAGACTATGGCTACACCTTC
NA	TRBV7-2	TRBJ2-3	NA	CASSLILATQYF	TGTGCCAGCAGCTTAATACTAGCTACGCAGTATTTT
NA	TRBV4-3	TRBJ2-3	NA	CASSQGATDTQYF	TGCGCCAGCAGCCAAGGGGCCACAGATACGCAGTATTTT
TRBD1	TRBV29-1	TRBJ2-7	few	CSVAGQGARKQYF	TGCAGCGTTGCTGGACAGGGGGCGCGCAAGCAGTACTTC
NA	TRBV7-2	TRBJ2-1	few	CASSPPGNSYNEQFF	TGTGCCAGCAGCCCACCAGGGAACTCCTACAATGAGCAGTTCTTC
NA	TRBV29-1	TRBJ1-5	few	CSVERGRGQPQHF	TGCAGCGTTGAAAGGGGGAGAGGTCAGCCCCAGCATTTT
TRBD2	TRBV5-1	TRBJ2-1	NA	CASSLASGRDEQFF	TGCGCCAGCAGCTTAGCTAGCGGGAGGGATGAGCAGTTCTTC
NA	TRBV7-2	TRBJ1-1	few	CASSDGPGRNTEAFF	TGTGCCAGCAGTGACGGGCCAGGGAGGAACACTGAAGCTTTCTTT
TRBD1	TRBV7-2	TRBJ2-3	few	CASSSGTVRTDTQYF	TGTGCCAGCAGCTCCGGGACAGTTCGCACAGATACGCAGTATTTT
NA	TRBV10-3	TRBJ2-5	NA	CAISATAQETQYF	TGTGCCATCAGCGCGACAGCGCAAGAGACCCAGTACTTC
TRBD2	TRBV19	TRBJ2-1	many	CASSTSGHSNRGSYNEQFF	TGTGCCAGTAGCACTAGCGGGCACTCCAACAGGGGCTCCTACAATGAGCAGTTCTTC
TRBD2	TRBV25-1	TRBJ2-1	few	CASSEGAGDAYNEQFF	TGTGCCAGCAGTGAAGGGGCGGGAGATGCCTACAATGAGCAGTTCTTC
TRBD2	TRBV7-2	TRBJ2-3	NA	CASSVALAERYF	TGTGCCAGCAGCGTAGCTCTAGCGGAGCGGTATTTT